This T cell receptor (beta chain) appears in the sequencing data of a study of OX40 agonist ivuxolimab in advanced cancers. Study details: Aged roughly 20 to 79 with a mean of 60 years, they were roughly 83% male.

TCRdb keeps only in-frame clones here, not all; method: immunoSEQ multiplex PCR. The sample lists about 42,000 clones, roughly four fifths occurring once. The V end lost 4 bases, the J end lost 4 bases, and 11 bases lay between the germline ends. The CDR3 sequence is 13 residues long. The germline V gene encodes CDR1 SGHNT and CDR2 YYREEE (reference sequence). As for this clone: As yet, its antigen is unknown.

Study-wide points: More expanded clones were found, on average, in CD8+ than in CD4+ T cells. The CD4+ and CD8+ T cells in the blood had expanded clonally by week 6 at 0.1 to 3.0 mg/kg. Normalized expansion of T-cell clones was also low for some nonresponders.

The sample consisted of CD4+ or CD8+ T cells sorted from blood, taken in a trial of the OX40 agonist ivuxolimab. The rearrangement links TRBV5-4 to TRBJ2-5; tentative D call: TRBD2 (5 bases). The sequence was obtained from an adult with an advanced solid tumor such as melanoma, head and neck, liver or kidney cancer. DNA of the CDR3: TGTGCCAGCAGCCCTGCGGGCTCAGAGACCCAGTACTTC. Amino acids: CASSPAGSETQYF.